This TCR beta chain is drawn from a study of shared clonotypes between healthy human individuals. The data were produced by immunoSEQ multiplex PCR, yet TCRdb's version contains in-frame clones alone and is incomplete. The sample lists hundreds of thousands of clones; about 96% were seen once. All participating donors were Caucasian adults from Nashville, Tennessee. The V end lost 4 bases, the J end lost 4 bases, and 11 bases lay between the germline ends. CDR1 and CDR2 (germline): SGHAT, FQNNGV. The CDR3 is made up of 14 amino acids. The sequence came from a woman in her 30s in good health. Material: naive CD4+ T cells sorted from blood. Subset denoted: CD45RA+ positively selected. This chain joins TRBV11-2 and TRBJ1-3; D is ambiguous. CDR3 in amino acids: CASSSPIGGNTIYF. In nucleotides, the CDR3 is TGTGCCAGCAGCTCACCAATAGGCGGAAACACCATATATTTT.